The source of this TCR beta chain is a study of blood T cell repertoires in COVID-19 (dated by TCRdb to about 2020). In terms of the full investigation: Collaborator samples came from the United States, Italy and Spain and covered acute and convalescent phases of COVID-19. The prospective study material was composed of cDNA or gDNA derived from T cells, B-cell-depleted T cells, or PBMCs. The repertoires were released in a freely available public database meant as a resource for research on the immune response to SARS-CoV-2. Nearly every sample came with metadata listing a de-identified subject ID, COVID-19 status, age in years and sex. Where available, HLA class I and class II types were taken from metadata supplied by the sample provider and were not determined by assay-based typing. The dataset comprised deeply sampled blood TCRbeta repertoires from subjects exposed to, actively infected with, or recovered from COVID-19. Samples came from the ongoing ImmuneRACE study (first 160 participants) plus 1,254 subjects from 6 global collaborators. Here is what the overall study found, with its caveats: The amount of clinical and demographic metadata varied by source and participant and was provided uncurated.

V loses 0 bases at its end and J loses 0 bases; junction bases beyond the gene matches: 0. Based on the germline V gene, the CDR1 and CDR2 sequences are SGHRS and YFSETQ. The CDR3 spans 16 residues, from the cysteine through the phenylalanine. This entry keeps only the CDR3 DNA: 48 bases, framed from base 1. In this sample, this clone turned up a few times. This receptor's antigen is unknown. The sample holds no much larger clone one base away, and base qualities are not on file. TCRbeta CDR3 regions were amplified from genomic DNA using the immunoSEQ Assay, a bias-controlled multiplex PCR. In the original analysis: Nucleated cell counts per sample were estimated from amplification of reference gene primers within the assay. Sequence reads were collapsed and filtered to measure the absolute abundance of every unique TCRbeta CDR3 rearrangement. For each sample, productive Simpson clonality was calculated as the square root of Simpson's diversity index over productive rearrangements. The source is immuneACCESS, and TCRdb retained only in-frame sequences with V and J called. Part of the clones is not carried over; for the studies checked, unresolved V genes explain less than half of this, and the remainder is unexplained. V, J and clone size were drawn from that table, and D and trimming were deduced from the DNA. Across this sample there are 650,000 to 800,000 clones, with 85% to 90% seen only once. The top ten constitute under 0.3% of the sample.

Collaborating institutions collected whole blood in K2EDTA tubes following their own protocols. For TCRbeta analysis, collaborators shipped samples in one of three forms: frozen whole blood, isolated PBMCs, or DNA extracted from either of those sample types. The material sequenced was peripheral blood. The V gene is TRBV5-1 and the J gene is TRBJ2-2; 9 central nucleotides agree with TRBD1. The clonotype comes from a woman younger than 30 with acute or convalescent COVID-19. The DNA reads TGCGCCAGCAGCTTGGGACAGGGGGCGAACACCGGGGAGCTGTTTTTT. Protein translation: CASSLGQGANTGELFF.